Below are 17 T cell receptor beta chains sequenced from a single sample in a study of blood T cell repertoires in COVID-19. The assay was immunoSEQ multiplex PCR, and TCRdb's table has in-frame clones only and misses some. The sample yields about 280,000 clones, 86% seen once. Sequencing was done on a sample of peripheral blood. The receptors stem from a man aged 35 to 55 with active or convalescent COVID-19.

V usage is TRBV10-3 and J usage is TRBJ1-2; no definite D call. CDR1 and CDR2 (germline): ENHRY, SYGVKD. V dropped 2 bases and J dropped 5 bases, with 6 bases sitting between them. There are 12 residues in the CDR3. CDR3 nucleotides: TGTGCCATCAGTGAGACAGTTTATGGCTACACCTTC. It yields the protein CAISETVYGYTF.

This chain uses TRBV15 with TRBJ2-5; no definite D call. This CDR3 spans 17 amino acids. V lost 1 base to trimming and J lost 1 base, with 16 bases between them. Germline V gene sequence: CDR1 LNHNV, CDR2 YYDKDF (reference sequence). Here the CDR3 DNA reads TGTGCCACCAGCAGAGGGTCGGCCCAGGCGTTCCAAGAGACCCAGTACTTC. This gives the protein CATSRGSAQAFQETQYF.

This clone was counted a few times. This chain uses TRBV6-1 with TRBJ1-2, with unresolved D. Trimming stripped 3 bases from V and 4 bases from J, with 9 bases between. This CDR3 has 13 residues. Germline V gene sequence: CDR1 MNHNS, CDR2 SASEGT. CDR3 in DNA: TGTGCCAGCAGTGAGGTTGGAGTCTATGGCTACACCTTC. Translated, it gives CASSEVGVYGYTF.

This clone has only one observation. The chain recombines TRBV7-9 with TRBJ2-7, with 10 bases fitting TRBD2. The CDR3 runs 15 residues. The germline CDR1 and CDR2 sequences are SEHNR and FQNEAQ (reference sequence). Trimming cost V 5 bases and J 3 bases; bases outside gene matches: 7. The CDR3: CASSEGLARDYEQYF. The CDR3 nucleotides read TGTGCCAGCAGCGAGGGACTAGCGAGGGACTACGAGCAGTACTTC.

This clone occurred a few times. V is TRBV4-1 and J is TRBJ2-1; the match to TRBD2 covers 11 bases. The germline V gene encodes CDR1 MGHRA and CDR2 YSYEKL. The CDR3 covers 14 residues. V shed 7 bases and J 6 bases; nucleotides not matched to a gene: 5. The CDR3 protein is CASTGTSGLNEQFF. CDR3 nucleotide sequence: TGCGCCAGCACCGGGACTAGCGGACTCAATGAGCAGTTCTTC.

V and J are TRBV28 and TRBJ1-4; D gene ambiguous. The CDR3 is made up of 16 amino acids. Germline CDR1 is MDHEN and CDR2 is SYDVKM. The germline V and J ends were trimmed by 1 base and 2 bases, with 11 bases remaining between them. The CDR3 DNA reads TGTGCCAGCAGTTTATCACAGCCTGGGACTAATGAAAAACTGTTTTTT. Its translation: CASSLSQPGTNEKLFF.

V and J are TRBV19 and TRBJ1-2; no reliable D call. Germline CDR1 and CDR2: LNHDA and SQIVND (reference sequence). The CDR3 extends over 14 amino acids. The ends were cut back, 5 bases at V and 5 bases at J, with 15 bases in the middle. The CDR3 nucleotides are TGTGCCAGTAGTTCGCCCCAACCTAGGTATGGCTACACCTTC. Translation gives CASSSPQPRYGYTF. The full variable domain, with the rest looked up from reference TRBV19 and TRBJ1-2, is DGGITQSPKYLFRKEGQNVTLSCEQNLNHDAMYWYRQDPGQGLRLIYYSQIVNDFQKGDIAEGYSVSREKKESFPLTVTSAQKNPTAFYLCASSSPQPRYGYTFGSGTRLTVV.

The chain couples TRBV11-3 to TRBJ2-2; TRBD1 matches at 8 bases. Germline CDR1 reads SGHNT; CDR2 reads YENEEA. J gave up 5 bases and V 6 bases, and 5 bases lay outside the gene matches. The CDR3 extends over 14 amino acids. The CDR3 nucleotides read TGTGCCAGCAGGCAAAGACAGGGGACCGGGGAGCTGTTTTTT. Translated: CASRQRQGTGELFF.

V usage is TRBV13 and J usage is TRBJ2-7; possible D gene TRBD1, 5 bases. The germline V gene has CDR1 PRHDT and CDR2 FYEKMQ (reference sequence). Trimming removed 2 bases from V and 3 bases from J, with 8 bases in between. There are 13 residues in the CDR3. The CDR3 protein is CASSLRGYYEQYF. CDR3 nucleotides: TGTGCCAGCAGCTTAAGGGGATACTACGAGCAGTACTTC.

The rearrangement joins TRBV30 to TRBJ2-7, with 7 bases that match TRBD1. CDR1 is GTSNPN, CDR2 SVGIG, per germline (reference sequence). This CDR3 is 14 amino acids long. V was clipped by 3 bases and J by 3 bases; unmatched bases: 8. The CDR3 DNA is TGTGCCTGGAGGTTCGGGACAGACGACTACGAGCAGTACTTC. It encodes CAWRFGTDDYEQYF.

This chain joins TRBV3-1 (or the pseudogene TRBV3-2) and TRBJ1-2, with D tentatively TRBD1 (5 bases). This CDR3 contains 16 residues. CDR1 and CDR2 from the germline V gene are LGHDT and YNNKEL (reference sequence). Trimming left V 0 bases short and J 3 bases short, with 14 bases between. The CDR3 here is CASSQDSGQGDYGYTF. As DNA, the CDR3 is TGTGCCAGCAGCCAAGATAGTGGCCAGGGCGACTATGGCTACACCTTC.

The rearrangement links TRBV4-1 to TRBJ1-3; TRBD1 aligns across 7 bases. Unmatched junction bases numbered 17, after V lost 4 bases and J lost 11 bases. This CDR3 spans 16 amino acids. The V gene's germline CDR1 is MGHRA and CDR2 YSYEKL. CDR3 protein: CASSPGGPGRGSAIYF. As DNA, the CDR3 is TGCGCCAGCAGCCCAGGGGGTCCGGGACGGGGAAGTGCCATATATTTT.

The chain links TRBV15 to TRBJ2-3; TRBD2 matches at 9 bases. V dropped 4 bases and J dropped 5; count of bases not matched to a gene: 10. Germline V lookup: CDR1 LNHNV, CDR2 YYDKDF (reference sequence). The CDR3 runs to 16 residues. CDR3 loop: CATSKNSGSRGDTQYF. As DNA, the CDR3 is TGTGCCACCAGCAAAAATAGCGGGAGCCGGGGAGATACGCAGTATTTT. Supplemented by reference TRBV15 and TRBJ2-3, the full variable domain reads DAMVIQNPRYQVTQFGKPVTLSCSQTLNHNVMYWYQQKSSQAPKLLFHYYDKDFNNEADTPDNFQSRRPNTSFCFLDIRSPGLGDTAMYLCATSKNSGSRGDTQYFGPGTRLTVL.

The chain combines TRBV5-6 with TRBJ1-5; possible D gene TRBD1, 6 bases. V was pared by 1 base and J by 5 bases, with 13 bases between. The germline CDR1 and CDR2 sequences are SGHDT and YYEEEE. This CDR3 contains 15 residues. The CDR3 loop reads CASSLLTGVDQPQHF. The CDR3 DNA reads TGTGCCAGCAGCTTGCTGACAGGAGTGGATCAGCCCCAGCATTTT.

The chain combines TRBV3-1 (or the pseudogene TRBV3-2) with TRBJ1-6, with D perhaps matching TRBD1 (5 bases). Germline CDR1 and CDR2: LGHDT and YNNKEL (reference sequence). The CDR3 totals 14 residues. Trimming took off 5 bases at V and 7 bases at J, with 12 bases between the two ends. CDR3 in amino acids: CASSADSGNSPLHF. The DNA of the CDR3 is TGTGCCAGCAGCGCAGACAGTGGGAATTCACCCCTCCACTTT.

This chain connects TRBV19 to TRBJ1-2; D not resolved. Trimming stripped 6 bases from V and 5 bases from J, with 7 bases between. CDR3 length: 11 amino acids. CDR1 LNHDA and CDR2 SQIVND come from the germline V gene (reference sequence). The CDR3 is CASRQTYGYTF. In nucleotides, the CDR3 is TGTGCCAGTAGGCAGACTTATGGCTACACCTTC.

The chain has TRBV7-9 and TRBJ1-5; D possibly corresponds to TRBD1 (5 bases). This CDR3 is 17 amino acids long. V was trimmed by 8 bases and J by 5 bases, leaving 25 bases between them. Germline-derived CDR1 and CDR2 are SEHNR and FQNEAQ (reference sequence). The CDR3 loop reads CASRVSGFGGSDQPQHF. The CDR3 coding sequence is TGTGCCAGCCGAGTAAGTGGGTTCGGGGGATCGGATCAGCCCCAGCATTTT.